The 13 T cell receptor beta chains given below trace back to one sample, sequenced in a study of blood T cell repertoires in COVID-19. This table comes from immunoSEQ multiplex PCR, and its TCRdb copy is limited to in-frame clones, with some not included. Of about 110,000 clones detected, approximately 92% appear once; the ten largest clones hold around 32%. Material for sequencing was peripheral blood. The source is a woman older than 75 with acute or convalescent COVID-19.

The V call is TRBV24-1, the J call TRBJ1-5, with TRBD1 as a possible D gene (5 bases). Between the trimmed V and J ends, which lost 2 bases and 6 bases, there was a span of 13 bases. There are 15 residues in the CDR3. Germline CDR1 and CDR2: KGHDR and SFDVKD. For the CDR3, the DNA is TGTGCCACCAGTGATTCAGGGACTTTCGGTCAGCCCCAGCATTTT. It encodes CATSDSGTFGQPQHF.

The chain links TRBV5-1 to TRBJ1-3, with 9 bases aligning to TRBD1. Germline loops: CDR1 SGHRS, CDR2 YFSETQ. This CDR3 region has 16 residues. Trimming cost V 4 bases and J 2 bases; bases outside gene matches: 7. In nucleotides, the CDR3 is TGCGCCAGCAGCCCGGGGACAGGGTGGACTGGAAACACCATATATTTT. Translated: CASSPGTGWTGNTIYF.

As to this clone: Other DNA sequences in this sample translate to the same CDR3. The chain's CDR3 is CAWSVQGVGPQHF. DNA of the CDR3: TGTGCCTGGAGTGTACAGGGAGTCGGACCCCAGCATTTT. The genes are TRBV30 and TRBJ1-5; possibly TRBD1 for D (6 bases). Per germline, CDR1 GTSNPN and CDR2 SVGIG (reference sequence). Trimming removed 0 bases at V and 10 bases at J, with 13 bases between. This CDR3 contains 13 residues.

V usage is TRBV3-1 (or the pseudogene TRBV3-2) and J usage is TRBJ2-2, with D perhaps matching TRBD2 (6 bases). The CDR3 loop spans 15 amino acids. Deletions cut 5 bases from V and 4 bases from J, with 14 bases between. From germline, CDR1 is LGHDT and CDR2 YNNKEL (reference sequence). This CDR3 is CASSGTFPGTGELFF. The CDR3 DNA sequence: TGTGCCAGCAGCGGGACTTTCCCGGGCACCGGGGAGCTGTTTTTT.

The V and J genes are TRBV19 and TRBJ2-2, with TRBD1 identical over 10 bases. Per the germline V gene, CDR1 is LNHDA and CDR2 is SQIVND (reference sequence). The CDR3 has 14 residues. V gave up 10 bases and J gave up 4 bases; unmatched junction bases: 6. DNA for the CDR3: TGTGCCACTAAGGGGACAGGGGTCACCGGGGAGCTGTTTTTT. This encodes CATKGTGVTGELFF. Filled out from reference TRBV19 and TRBJ2-2, the complete variable domain reads DGGITQSPKYLFRKEGQNVTLSCEQNLNHDAMYWYRQDPGQGLRLIYYSQIVNDFQKGDIAEGYSVSREKKESFPLTVTSAQKNPTAFYLCATKGTGVTGELFFGEGSRLTVL.

The chain is built from TRBV5-1 and TRBJ1-6; TRBD1 matches 10 bases. The ends lost 0 bases at V and 10 bases at J; junction bases unmatched: 4. Looked up from germline, CDR1 is SGHRS and CDR2 is YFSETQ. The CDR3 runs to 15 residues. The CDR3 DNA is TGCGCCAGCAGCTTGGAGACAGGGGGCAGATCACCCCTCCACTTT. This codes for CASSLETGGRSPLHF.

V gene TRBV3-1 (or the pseudogene TRBV3-2) combines with J gene TRBJ2-7; tentatively, D is TRBD1 (6 bases). V lost 6 bases and J lost 1, with 10 bases in between. The germline CDR1 and CDR2 sequences are LGHDT and YNNKEL (reference sequence). The CDR3 covers 13 residues. CDR3 sequence: CASSRDTSYEQYF. CDR3 DNA: TGTGCCAGCAGTCGGGACACGTCCTACGAGCAGTACTTC.

As DNA, the CDR3 is TGTGCCAGCAGCTTAGAGGCTCAGGGATGGATGAACACTGAAGCTTTCTTT. Translation: CASSLEAQGWMNTEAFF. The chain joins TRBV7-2 to TRBJ1-1, with D possibly TRBD1 on 5 matching bases. CDR3 length: 17 amino acids. Germline V CDR1 and CDR2: SGHTA, FQGNSA. V was pared by 1 base and J by 0 bases, with 15 bases between.

The genes are TRBV10-1 and TRBJ2-1; TRBD2 agrees at 12 bases. CDR1 and CDR2 from the germline V gene are WNHNN and SYGVQD (reference sequence). J gave up 5 bases and V 5 bases, and 10 bases lay outside the gene matches. The CDR3 extends over 17 amino acids. The CDR3 region has the DNA TGCGCCAGCAGTAAACTAGCGGGGGGCCTGGGCGACAATGAGCAGTTCTTC. As protein: CASSKLAGGLGDNEQFF.

The V call is TRBV6-6, the J call TRBJ1-4, with a weak D call TRBD1 (5 bases). Trimming took off 2 bases at V and 4 bases at J, with 11 bases between the two ends. CDR1 is MNHNY and CDR2 is SVGAGI in the germline V gene (reference sequence). The CDR3 length is 15 residues. For the CDR3, the DNA is TGTGCCAGCAGTTACCAGGGCGAGGATAATGAAAAACTGTTTTTT. Translating it yields CASSYQGEDNEKLFF.

The chain carries TRBV27 and TRBJ1-2; 7 bases map to TRBD1. The length of the CDR3 is 17 residues. With V trimmed by 4 bases and J by 6 bases, 17 bases remained unmatched. Germline V gives CDR1 MNHEY, CDR2 SMNVEV (reference sequence). The CDR3 here is CASSSGGIGGGGNGYTF. CDR3 nucleotide sequence: TGTGCCAGCAGTTCAGGGGGGATTGGGGGCGGTGGGAATGGCTACACCTTC.

The chain carries TRBV2 and TRBJ2-5; D unclear. The CDR3 has 14 residues. Germline CDR1 is SNHLY and CDR2 is FYNNEI. Trimming removed 6 bases from V and 5 bases from J, with 16 bases in between. The CDR3 spells CASRAGSAVETQYF. CDR3 coding DNA: TGTGCCAGCAGGGCCGGGTCCGCGGTCGAGACCCAGTACTTC.

Details on this clone: Other DNA sequences of this sample code for an identical CDR3. The V gene is TRBV10-3, the J gene TRBJ2-7; D not resolved. The CDR3 loop spans 11 amino acids. Germline assignment: CDR1 ENHRY and CDR2 SYGVKD. Trimming shortened V by 3 bases and J by 4 bases, and 4 bases separated the two germline ends. The CDR3 nucleotides are TGTGCCATCAGTGATTTATACGAGCAGTACTTC. Translating it yields CAISDLYEQYF.